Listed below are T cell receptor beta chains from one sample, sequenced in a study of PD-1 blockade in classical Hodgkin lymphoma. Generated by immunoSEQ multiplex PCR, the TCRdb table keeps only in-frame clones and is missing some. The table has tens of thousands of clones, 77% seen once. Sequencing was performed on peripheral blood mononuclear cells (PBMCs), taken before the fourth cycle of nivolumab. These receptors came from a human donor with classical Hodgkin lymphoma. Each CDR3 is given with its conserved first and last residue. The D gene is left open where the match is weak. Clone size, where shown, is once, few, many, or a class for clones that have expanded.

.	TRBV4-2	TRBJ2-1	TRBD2	TGTGCCAGCAGCCAAGATATAGCGGGGGGTGGGAATGAGCAGTTCTTC	CASSQDIAGGGNEQFF
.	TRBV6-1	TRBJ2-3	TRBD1	TGTGCCAGCAGTTTTCGACAGGGCGCAGATACGCAGTATTTT	CASSFRQGADTQYF
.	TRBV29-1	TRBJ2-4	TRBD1	TGCAGCGTAGGACAGGGCCAAAACATTCAGTACTTC	CSVGQGQNIQYF
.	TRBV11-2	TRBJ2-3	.	TGTGCCAGCAGCCCCTGGAGTAGTTCTACAGATACGCAGTATTTT	CASSPWSSSTDTQYF
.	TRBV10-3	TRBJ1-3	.	TGTGCCATCAGACCCCCATCGGGAAACACCATATATTTT	CAIRPPSGNTIYF
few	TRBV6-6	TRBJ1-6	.	TGTGCCAGCAGCCCATCCCCACACGTAGCGGGTTCACCCCTCCACTTT	CASSPSPHVAGSPLHF
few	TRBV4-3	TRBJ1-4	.	TGCGCCAGCAGCCAATGGACCACAACTAATGAAAAACTGTTTTTT	CASSQWTTTNEKLFF
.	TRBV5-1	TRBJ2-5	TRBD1	TGCGCCAGCAGCTGGGGACAGGAAGAGACCCAGTACTTC	CASSWGQEETQYF
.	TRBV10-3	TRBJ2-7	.	TGTGCCATCAGTGCGTCCACGGGGGACGAGCAGTACTTC	CAISASTGDEQYF
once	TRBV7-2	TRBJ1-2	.	TGTGCCAGCAGCTTAGAGGGGGGCCTTTATGGCTACACCTTC	CASSLEGGLYGYTF
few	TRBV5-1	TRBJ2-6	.	TGCGCCAGCAGCTTGGTCCTGGGAGGTACAGGGGCCAACGTCCTGACTTTC	CASSLVLGGTGANVLTF
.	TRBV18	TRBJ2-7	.	TGTGCCAGCTCACGTTCAGGGGACTACGAGCAGTACTTC	CASSRSGDYEQYF
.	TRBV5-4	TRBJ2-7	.	TGTGCCAGCAGGGCCGGGACTTTGAGCTCCTACGAGCAGTACTTC	CASRAGTLSSYEQYF
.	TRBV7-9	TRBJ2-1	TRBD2	TGTGCCAGCAGCTTACCGGGGACTAGCCTGGTCAATGAGCAGTTCTTC	CASSLPGTSLVNEQFF
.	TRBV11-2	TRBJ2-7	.	TGTGCCAGCAGCTTGTTTGGGGTTTTAAGCTCCTACGAGCAGTACTTC	CASSLFGVLSSYEQYF
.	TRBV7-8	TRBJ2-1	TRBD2	TGTGCCAGCAGCTTAGGAGCGGGGGGGAACAATGAGCAGTTCTTC	CASSLGAGGNNEQFF
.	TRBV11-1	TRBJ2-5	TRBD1	TGTGCCAGCAGCGTAGGGACAGGGGACTGGGAGACCCAGTACTTC	CASSVGTGDWETQYF
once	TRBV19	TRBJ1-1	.	TGTGCCAGTAGTATAGACATCAACACTGAAGCTTTCTTT	CASSIDINTEAFF
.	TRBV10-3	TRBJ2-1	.	TGTGCCATCAGCGACATCACTGACAATGAGCAGTTCTTC	CAISDITDNEQFF
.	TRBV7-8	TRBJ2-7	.	TGTGCCAGCCGGCGGGGATCATCCTACGAGCAGTACTTC	CASRRGSSYEQYF
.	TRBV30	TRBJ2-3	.	TGTGCCGGATTTACCTTGAGCACAGATACGCAGTATTTT	CAGFTLSTDTQYF
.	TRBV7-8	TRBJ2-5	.	TGTGCCAGCAGCTTAAGGGGCCCCCCAGAGACCCAGTACTTC	CASSLRGPPETQYF
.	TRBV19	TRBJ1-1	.	TGTGCCAGTAGTATAAACCCCGGATCAAAGGGGACTGAAGCTTTCTTT	CASSINPGSKGTEAFF
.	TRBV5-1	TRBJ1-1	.	TGCGCCAGCAGAATGGGGTCTGAAGCTTTCTTT	CASRMGSEAFF
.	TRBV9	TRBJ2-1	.	TGTGCCAGCAGCGTAACCCCCCCCAATGAGCAGTTCTTC	CASSVTPPNEQFF
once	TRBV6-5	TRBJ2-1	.	TGTGCCAGCAGTTATTCATACAGGGAAGTGCAGTTCTTC	CASSYSYREVQFF
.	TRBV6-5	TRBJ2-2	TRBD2	TGTGCCAGCACTCCCCTAGCGGGGGGCACCGGGGAGCTGTTTTTT	CASTPLAGGTGELFF